This passage covers 4 T cell receptor beta chains from one sample sequenced in a study of radiation and T cells in renal cell carcinoma. Repertoires were generated with immunoSEQ multiplex PCR, while TCRdb's copy carries only in-frame clones and drops some. Among 150,000 or so clones listed, roughly 85% were seen once. The time point is: baseline pretreatment blood. Described treatment: 15 Gy SBRT to primary tumor, nephrectomy 4 weeks later. Material: blood, obtained from a patient whose treatment included radiotherapy and nephrectomy. All receptors derive from a woman aged 45-65 years with renal cell carcinoma.

This sequence joins TRBV9 and TRBJ2-1; 10 bases agree with TRBD1. CDR3 length: 16 amino acids. Germline CDR1 is SGDLS and CDR2 is YYNGEE. The junction had 8 bases not matched to a gene; V was cut back by 0 bases and J by 8 bases. In DNA form, the CDR3 reads TGTGCCAGCAGCGTAGGACCGGGACAGGGGATCGATGAGCAGTTCTTC. Translation: CASSVGPGQGIDEQFF. Filled out from reference TRBV9 and TRBJ2-1, the complete variable domain reads DSGVTQTPKHLITATGQRVTLRCSPRSGDLSVYWYQQSLDQGLQFLIQYYNGEERAKGNILERFSAQQFPDLHSELNLSSLELGDSALYFCASSVGPGQGIDEQFFGPGTRLTVL.

The chain carries TRBV29-1 and TRBJ2-3, with D perhaps TRBD1 or TRBD2 (5 bases each). Germline V lookup: CDR1 SQVTM, CDR2 ANQGSEA. Trimming stripped 6 bases from V and 2 bases from J, with 18 bases between. The CDR3 length is 15 residues. DNA for the CDR3: TGCAGCGTGACCGGGACCATACTCCCCACAGATACGCAGTATTTT. Translating it yields CSVTGTILPTDTQYF.

The chain uses TRBV4-3 and TRBJ2-3; no definite D call. Deletions cut 4 bases from V and 5 bases from J, with 13 bases between. This CDR3 is built from 14 residues. Germline-derived CDR1 and CDR2 are LGHNA and YSLEER. The CDR3 here is CASSRTQRGDTQYF. The CDR3 nucleotides are TGCGCCAGCAGCCGAACACAGCGAGGAGATACGCAGTATTTT.

This clone was seen a single time. The V call is TRBV5-1, the J call TRBJ2-7; D possibly corresponds to TRBD1 (6 bases). This CDR3 comprises 14 residues. Between the trimmed V and J ends, which lost 3 bases and 2 bases, there was a span of 12 bases. Per germline, CDR1 SGHRS and CDR2 YFSETQ. CDR3 sequence: CASSSQGLAYEQYF. Written as DNA, the CDR3 is TGCGCCAGCAGCTCACAGGGCCTAGCCTACGAGCAGTACTTC.